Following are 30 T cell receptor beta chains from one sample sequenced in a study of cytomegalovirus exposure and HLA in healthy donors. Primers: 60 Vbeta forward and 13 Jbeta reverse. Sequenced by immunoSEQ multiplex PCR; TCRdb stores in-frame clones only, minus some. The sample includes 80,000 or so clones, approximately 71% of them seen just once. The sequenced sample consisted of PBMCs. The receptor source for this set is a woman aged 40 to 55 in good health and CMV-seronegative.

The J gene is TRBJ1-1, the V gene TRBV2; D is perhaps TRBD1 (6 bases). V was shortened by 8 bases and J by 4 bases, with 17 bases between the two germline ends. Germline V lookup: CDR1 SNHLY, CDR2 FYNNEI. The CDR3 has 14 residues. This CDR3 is CASGTGNLPTEAFF. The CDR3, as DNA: TGTGCCAGCGGAACAGGGAATCTGCCCACTGAAGCTTTCTTT.

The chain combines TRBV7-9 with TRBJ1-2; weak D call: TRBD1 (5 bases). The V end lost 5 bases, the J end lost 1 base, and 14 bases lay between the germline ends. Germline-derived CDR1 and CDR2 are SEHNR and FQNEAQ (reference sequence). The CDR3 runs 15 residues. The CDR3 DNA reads TGTGCCAGCAGCCACTCCGGGACTCTTAACTATGGCTACACCTTC. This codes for CASSHSGTLNYGYTF.

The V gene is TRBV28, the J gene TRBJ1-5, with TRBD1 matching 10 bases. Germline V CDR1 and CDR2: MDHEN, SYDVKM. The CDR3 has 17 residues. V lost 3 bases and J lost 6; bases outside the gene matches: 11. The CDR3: CASSLPGTGVVGQPQHF. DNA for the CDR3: TGTGCCAGCAGTTTGCCCGGGACAGGGGTAGTTGGTCAGCCCCAGCATTTT.

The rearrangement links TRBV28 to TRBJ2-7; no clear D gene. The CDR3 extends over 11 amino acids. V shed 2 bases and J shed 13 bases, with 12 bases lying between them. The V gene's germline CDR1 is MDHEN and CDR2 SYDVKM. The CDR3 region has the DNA TGTGCCAGCAGTTTAGGCAGAGACTCCTACTTC. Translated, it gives CASSLGRDSYF.

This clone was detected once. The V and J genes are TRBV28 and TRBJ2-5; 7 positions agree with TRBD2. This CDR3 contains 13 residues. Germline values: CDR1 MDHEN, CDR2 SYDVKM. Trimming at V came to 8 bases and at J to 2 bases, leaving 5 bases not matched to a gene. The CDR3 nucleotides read TGTGCCAGCGGGGTGGGGGGGCAAGAGACCCAGTACTTC. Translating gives CASGVGGQETQYF.

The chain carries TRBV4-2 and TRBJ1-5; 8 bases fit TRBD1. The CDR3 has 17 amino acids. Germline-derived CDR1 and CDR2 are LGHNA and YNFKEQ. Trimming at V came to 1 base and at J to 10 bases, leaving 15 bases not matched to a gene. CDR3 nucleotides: TGTGCCAGCAGCCAAGTAAGGGGCCGGGACAGGACTCTCCCCCAGCATTTT. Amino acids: CASSQVRGRDRTLPQHF.

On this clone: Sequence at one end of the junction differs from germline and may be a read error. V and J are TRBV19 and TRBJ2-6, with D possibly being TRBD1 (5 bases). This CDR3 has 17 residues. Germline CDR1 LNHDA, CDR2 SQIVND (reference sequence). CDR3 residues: CASSIVGPRSGANVPTF. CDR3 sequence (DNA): TGTGCCAGTAGTATAGTGGGGCCCCGCTCTGGGGCCAACGTCCCGACTTTC.

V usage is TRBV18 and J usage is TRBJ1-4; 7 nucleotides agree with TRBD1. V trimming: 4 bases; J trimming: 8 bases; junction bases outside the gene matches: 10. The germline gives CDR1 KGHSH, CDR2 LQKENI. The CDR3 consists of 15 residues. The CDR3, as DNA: TGTGCCAGCTCACTTCCCGGGACAGCGAAGGAAAAACTGTTTTTT. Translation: CASSLPGTAKEKLFF.

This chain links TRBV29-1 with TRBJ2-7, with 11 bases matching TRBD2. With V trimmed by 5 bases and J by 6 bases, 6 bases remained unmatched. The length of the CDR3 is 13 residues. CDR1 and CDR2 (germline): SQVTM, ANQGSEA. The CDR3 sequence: CSVSGLAVPEQYF. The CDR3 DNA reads TGCAGCGTTTCGGGACTAGCGGTCCCCGAGCAGTACTTC.

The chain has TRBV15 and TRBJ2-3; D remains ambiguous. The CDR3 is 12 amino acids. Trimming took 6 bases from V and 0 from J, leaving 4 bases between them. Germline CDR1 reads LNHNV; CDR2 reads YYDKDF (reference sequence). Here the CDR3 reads CATRQSTDTQYF. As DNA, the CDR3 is TGTGCCACCAGACAGAGCACAGATACGCAGTATTTT.

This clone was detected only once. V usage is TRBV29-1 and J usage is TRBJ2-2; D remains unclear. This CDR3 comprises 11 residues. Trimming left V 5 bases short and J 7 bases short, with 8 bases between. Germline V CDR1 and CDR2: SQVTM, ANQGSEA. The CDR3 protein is CSVSGGGELFF. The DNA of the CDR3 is TGCAGCGTTAGTGGCGGCGGGGAGCTGTTTTTT.

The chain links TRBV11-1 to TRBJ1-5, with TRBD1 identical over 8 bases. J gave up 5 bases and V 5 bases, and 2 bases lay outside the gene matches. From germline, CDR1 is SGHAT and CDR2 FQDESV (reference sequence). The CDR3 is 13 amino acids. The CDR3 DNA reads TGTGCCAGCAGCGTGGACAGGGATCAGCCCCAGCATTTT. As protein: CASSVDRDQPQHF.

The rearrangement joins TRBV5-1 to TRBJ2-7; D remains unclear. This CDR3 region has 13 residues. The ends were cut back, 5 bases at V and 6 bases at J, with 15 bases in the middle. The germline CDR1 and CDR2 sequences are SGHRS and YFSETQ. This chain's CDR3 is CASSSPSSSEQYF. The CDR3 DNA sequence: TGCGCCAGCAGTTCCCCCTCGAGTAGCGAGCAGTACTTC. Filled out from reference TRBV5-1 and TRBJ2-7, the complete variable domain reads KAGVTQTPRYLIKTRGQQVTLSCSPISGHRSVSWYQQTPGQGLQFLFEYFSETQRNKGNFPGRFSGRQFSNSRSEMNVSTLELGDSALYLCASSSPSSSEQYFGPGTRLTVT.

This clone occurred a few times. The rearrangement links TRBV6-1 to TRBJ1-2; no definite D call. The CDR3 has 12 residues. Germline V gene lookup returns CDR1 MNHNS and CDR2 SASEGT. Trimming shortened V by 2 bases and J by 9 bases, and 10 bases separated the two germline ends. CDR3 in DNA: TGTGCCAGCAGTGAAATCGAGGAAAGCTACACCTTC. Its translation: CASSEIEESYTF.

The CDR3 DNA reads as TGTGCCAGCAGCTCCGCGACAGGGAAGTCCGAGCAGTACTTC. The encoded protein is CASSSATGKSEQYF. The chain couples TRBV11-3 to TRBJ2-7, with 7 bases identical to TRBD1. CDR1 and CDR2 (germline): SGHNT, YENEEA. The CDR3 contains 14 residues. V shed 4 bases, J shed 6 bases, and the junction held 9 bases outside the gene matches.

CDR3 bases: TGTGCCAGCAGTTGGCAGGGGACAGGGGGTTTCACCGGGGAGCTGTTTTTT. This encodes CASSWQGTGGFTGELFF. The V gene is TRBV5-6, the J gene TRBJ2-2; 11 nucleotides agree with TRBD1. The germline V gene has CDR1 SGHDT and CDR2 YYEEEE. The CDR3 runs 17 residues. Trimming cost V 5 bases and J 4 bases; bases outside gene matches: 10.

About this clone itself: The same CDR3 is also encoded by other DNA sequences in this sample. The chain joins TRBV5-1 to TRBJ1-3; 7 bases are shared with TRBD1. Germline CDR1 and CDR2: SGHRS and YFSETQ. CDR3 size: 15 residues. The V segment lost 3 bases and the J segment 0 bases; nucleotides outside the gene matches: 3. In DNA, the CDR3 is TGCGCCAGCAGCTGGGGACAGAACTCTGGAAACACCATATATTTT. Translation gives CASSWGQNSGNTIYF.

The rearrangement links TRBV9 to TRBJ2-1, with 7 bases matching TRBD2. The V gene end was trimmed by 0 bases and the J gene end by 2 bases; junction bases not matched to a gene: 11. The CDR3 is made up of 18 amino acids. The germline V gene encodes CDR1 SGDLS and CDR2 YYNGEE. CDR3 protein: CASSVGGASGPTYNEQFF. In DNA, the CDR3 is TGTGCCAGCAGCGTAGGTGGGGCTAGCGGTCCAACCTACAATGAGCAGTTCTTC.

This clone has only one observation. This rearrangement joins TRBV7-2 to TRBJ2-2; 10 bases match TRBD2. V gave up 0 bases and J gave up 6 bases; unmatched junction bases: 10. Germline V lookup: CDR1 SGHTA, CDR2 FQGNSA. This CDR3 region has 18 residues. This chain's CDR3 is CASSLAQMGLAWPGELFF. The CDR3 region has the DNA TGTGCCAGCAGCTTAGCGCAAATGGGACTAGCGTGGCCCGGGGAGCTGTTTTTT.

The CDR3 region has the DNA TGTGCCAGCAGCCAAGATCGGTCGCCAACAGATACGCAGTATTTT. It encodes CASSQDRSPTDTQYF. The chain joins TRBV14 to TRBJ2-3; D ambiguous. CDR3 length equals 15 residues. V was cut by 0 bases and J by 3 bases, with 10 bases left in between. Germline V gives CDR1 SGHDN, CDR2 FVKESK.

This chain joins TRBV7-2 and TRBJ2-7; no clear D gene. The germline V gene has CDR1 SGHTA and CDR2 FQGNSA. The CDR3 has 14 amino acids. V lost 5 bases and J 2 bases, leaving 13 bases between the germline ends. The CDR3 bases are TGTGCCAGCAGCGCCCGTGGGCTGACCTACGAGCAGTACTTC. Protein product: CASSARGLTYEQYF.

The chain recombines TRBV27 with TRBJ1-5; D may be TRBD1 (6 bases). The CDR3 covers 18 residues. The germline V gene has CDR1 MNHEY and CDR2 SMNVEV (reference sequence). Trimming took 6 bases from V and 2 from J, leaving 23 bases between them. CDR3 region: CASSLMSGRGKGNQPQHF. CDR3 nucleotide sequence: TGTGCCAGCAGCCTTATGTCCGGCAGGGGAAAGGGCAATCAGCCCCAGCATTTT.

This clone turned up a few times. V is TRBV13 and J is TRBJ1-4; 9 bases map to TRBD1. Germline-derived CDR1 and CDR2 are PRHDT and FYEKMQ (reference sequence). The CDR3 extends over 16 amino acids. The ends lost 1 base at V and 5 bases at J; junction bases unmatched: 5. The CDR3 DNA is TGTGCCAGCAGCTTAGACTACGGGACAGGGAATGAAAAACTGTTTTTT. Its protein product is CASSLDYGTGNEKLFF.

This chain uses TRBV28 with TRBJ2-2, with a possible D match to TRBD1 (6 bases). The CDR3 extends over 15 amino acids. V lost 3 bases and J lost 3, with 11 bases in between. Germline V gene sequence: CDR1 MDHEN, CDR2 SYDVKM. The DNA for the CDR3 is TGTGCCAGCAGTTTTGGGCAGGGGTACACCGGGGAGCTGTTTTTT. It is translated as CASSFGQGYTGELFF.

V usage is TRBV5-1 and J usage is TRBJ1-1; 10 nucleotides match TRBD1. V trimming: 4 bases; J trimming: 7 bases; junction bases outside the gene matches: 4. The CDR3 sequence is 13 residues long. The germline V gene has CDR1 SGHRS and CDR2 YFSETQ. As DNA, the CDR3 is TGCGCCAGCAGCCCCAGGACAGGGGGTGAAGCTTTCTTT. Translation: CASSPRTGGEAFF.

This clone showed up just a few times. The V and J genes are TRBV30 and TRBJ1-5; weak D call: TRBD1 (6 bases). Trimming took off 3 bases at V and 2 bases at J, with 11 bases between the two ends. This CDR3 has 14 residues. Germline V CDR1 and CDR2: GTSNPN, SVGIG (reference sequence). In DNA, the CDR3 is TGTGCCTGGAGGGGGGCAGGGGGCAATCAGCCCCAGCATTTT. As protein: CAWRGAGGNQPQHF.

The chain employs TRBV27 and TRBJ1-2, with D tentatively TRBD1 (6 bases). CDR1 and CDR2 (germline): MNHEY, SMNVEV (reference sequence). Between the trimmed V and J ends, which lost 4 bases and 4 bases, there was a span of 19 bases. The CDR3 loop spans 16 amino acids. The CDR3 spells CASSSDPSGEVYGYTF. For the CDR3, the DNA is TGTGCCAGCAGTTCGGACCCTTCAGGGGAAGTCTATGGCTACACCTTC.

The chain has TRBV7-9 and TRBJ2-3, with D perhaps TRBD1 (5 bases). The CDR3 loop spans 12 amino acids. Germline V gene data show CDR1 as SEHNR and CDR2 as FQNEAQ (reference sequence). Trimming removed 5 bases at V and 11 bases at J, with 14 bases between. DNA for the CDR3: TGTGCCAGCAGCGCTCCCCAGGGTGGGCAGTATTTT. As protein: CASSAPQGGQYF.

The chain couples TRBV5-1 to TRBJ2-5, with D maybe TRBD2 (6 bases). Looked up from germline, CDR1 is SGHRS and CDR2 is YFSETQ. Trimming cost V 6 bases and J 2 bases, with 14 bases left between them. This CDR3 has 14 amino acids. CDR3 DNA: TGCGCCAGCAAGGCGGGACGGACGCAAGAGACCCAGTACTTC. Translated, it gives CASKAGRTQETQYF.

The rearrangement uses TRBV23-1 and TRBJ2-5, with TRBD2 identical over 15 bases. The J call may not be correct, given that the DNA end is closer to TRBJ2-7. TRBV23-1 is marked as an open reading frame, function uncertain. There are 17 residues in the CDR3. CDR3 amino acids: CASHVGTSGGKFYEQYF. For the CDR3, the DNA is TGCGCCAGCCACGTTGGGACTAGCGGGGGGAAGTTCTACGAGCAGTACTTC.